These T cell receptor beta chains were read from a single sample in a study of blood T cell repertoires in COVID-19. Sequencing was performed with immunoSEQ multiplex PCR; in TCRdb, only in-frame clones are kept and a portion is missing. The sample includes roughly 250,000 clones, about 88% of them seen just once. The sequenced material came from peripheral blood. These TCRs come from a middle-aged woman who had recovered from COVID-19. Each CDR3 is given with its conserved first and last residue. The order of the fields is D gene, clone size, J gene, V gene, CDR3 DNA, CDR3 protein. D genes are given only for firm matches. Clone size, where shown, is once, few, many, or a class for clones that have expanded.

D gene: TRBD1
clone size: -
J gene: TRBJ2-1
V gene: TRBV6-2/TRBV6-3
CDR3 DNA: TGTGCCAGCAGTTACTTCCCCGGGACAGGACGACTTTACAATGAGCAGTTCTTC
CDR3 protein: CASSYFPGTGRLYNEQFF

D gene: TRBD2
clone size: few
J gene: TRBJ2-7
V gene: TRBV6-2/TRBV6-3
CDR3 DNA: TGTGCCAGCAGTTACTCGGGTAGCGGGGGGCCGAGCTCCTACGAGCAGTACTTC
CDR3 protein: CASSYSGSGGPSSYEQYF

D gene: TRBD2
clone size: -
J gene: TRBJ2-3
V gene: TRBV7-2
CDR3 DNA: TGTGCCAGCAGCGAGCGGGGGCCCAGCACAGATACGCAGTATTTT
CDR3 protein: CASSERGPSTDTQYF

D gene: TRBD1
clone size: -
J gene: TRBJ1-2
V gene: TRBV7-9
CDR3 DNA: TGTGCCAGCAGCGCTAGGACAGGTCAGGAAGGCTACACCTTC
CDR3 protein: CASSARTGQEGYTF

D gene: TRBD2
clone size: -
J gene: TRBJ2-5
V gene: TRBV7-2
CDR3 DNA: TGTGCCAGCAGCTCGAGGACTAGCGGGGGTGGAAAGACCCAGTACTTC
CDR3 protein: CASSSRTSGGGKTQYF

D gene: -
clone size: -
J gene: TRBJ1-5
V gene: TRBV30
CDR3 DNA: TGTGCCTGGAGTCAGGTGTTAGGCGAGACGGCCCAGCATTTT
CDR3 protein: CAWSQVLGETAQHF

D gene: TRBD1
clone size: -
J gene: TRBJ2-2
V gene: TRBV24-1
CDR3 DNA: TGTGCCACCAGTGATTTAGGCCCCGGACAGGCGAGCACCGGGGAGCTGTTTTTT
CDR3 protein: CATSDLGPGQASTGELFF

D gene: -
clone size: -
J gene: TRBJ1-3
V gene: TRBV2
CDR3 DNA: TGTGCCAGCAGTGAAGACTCCCTACCTGGAAACACCATATATTTT
CDR3 protein: CASSEDSLPGNTIYF

D gene: -
clone size: -
J gene: TRBJ1-1
V gene: TRBV7-3
CDR3 DNA: TGTGCCAGCAGCTTACACAGGACCGGTGAAGCTTTCTTT
CDR3 protein: CASSLHRTGEAFF

D gene: TRBD1
clone size: once
J gene: TRBJ2-2
V gene: TRBV18
CDR3 DNA: TGTGCCAGCCCGGGACAGGGCCCCACCGGGGAGCTGTTTTTT
CDR3 protein: CASPGQGPTGELFF

D gene: TRBD2
clone size: -
J gene: TRBJ2-1
V gene: TRBV18
CDR3 DNA: TGTGCCAGCTCACCACAGGGACTAGCGGGAGTTTATGAGCAGTTCTTC
CDR3 protein: CASSPQGLAGVYEQFF

D gene: TRBD2
clone size: -
J gene: TRBJ2-1
V gene: TRBV4-2
CDR3 DNA: TGTGCCAGCAGCCAAGAATTGGCTAGCGGGAGCTATGAGCAGTTCTTC
CDR3 protein: CASSQELASGSYEQFF

D gene: TRBD2
clone size: once
J gene: TRBJ2-5
V gene: TRBV6-5
CDR3 DNA: TGTGCCAGCAGCATCAGGACTAGCGGGAGTGAGACCCAGTACTTC
CDR3 protein: CASSIRTSGSETQYF

D gene: TRBD1
clone size: -
J gene: TRBJ1-4
V gene: TRBV5-1
CDR3 DNA: TGCGCCAGCAGCTTAGGACAGGGGGCTGAAAAACTGTTTTTT
CDR3 protein: CASSLGQGAEKLFF

D gene: -
clone size: -
J gene: TRBJ1-4
V gene: TRBV6-5
CDR3 DNA: TGTGCCAGCAGTAGAGGGGGATCTAATGAAAAACTGTTTTTT
CDR3 protein: CASSRGGSNEKLFF

D gene: -
clone size: -
J gene: TRBJ1-2
V gene: TRBV19
CDR3 DNA: TGTGCCAGTAGTATAAACAGCTACTATGGCTACACCTTC
CDR3 protein: CASSINSYYGYTF

D gene: -
clone size: once
J gene: TRBJ2-5
V gene: TRBV6-5
CDR3 DNA: TGTGCCAGCAGGGAGGGCCCCAAGACCCAGTACTTC
CDR3 protein: CASREGPKTQYF

D gene: -
clone size: -
J gene: TRBJ2-7
V gene: TRBV23-1
CDR3 DNA: TGCGCCAGCAGTCAATCCCGGCCAGGGGACGAGCAGTACTTC
CDR3 protein: CASSQSRPGDEQYF

D gene: -
clone size: few
J gene: TRBJ1-3
V gene: TRBV7-2
CDR3 DNA: TGTGCCAGCAGCTCTTTCAGGGGAGGGAGCTTTGGAAACACCATATATTTT
CDR3 protein: CASSSFRGGSFGNTIYF

D gene: -
clone size: -
J gene: TRBJ1-5
V gene: TRBV7-3
CDR3 DNA: TGTGCCAGCAGCCGGGGTTTCGGTCAGCCCCAGCATTTT
CDR3 protein: CASSRGFGQPQHF

D gene: -
clone size: few
J gene: TRBJ1-3
V gene: TRBV5-4
CDR3 DNA: TGTGCCAGCAGCTTCCAGGGTCTCGGAAACACCATATATTTT
CDR3 protein: CASSFQGLGNTIYF

D gene: -
clone size: -
J gene: TRBJ2-6
V gene: TRBV7-2
CDR3 DNA: TGTGCCAGCAGCTTAGTCCGGGACTTCTATAATTCTGGGGCCAACGTCCTGACTTTC
CDR3 protein: CASSLVRDFYNSGANVLTF

D gene: -
clone size: -
J gene: TRBJ1-4
V gene: TRBV7-2
CDR3 DNA: TGTGCCAGCAGCTTAGACTGGAGCGAAAAACTGTTTTTT
CDR3 protein: CASSLDWSEKLFF

D gene: TRBD1
clone size: -
J gene: TRBJ2-2
V gene: TRBV4-1
CDR3 DNA: TGCGCCAGCAGCCGGCAACAGGGGGCTTTGAACACCGGGGAGCTGTTTTTT
CDR3 protein: CASSRQQGALNTGELFF

D gene: -
clone size: -
J gene: TRBJ2-7
V gene: TRBV5-8
CDR3 DNA: TGTGCCAGCCCCCGACTCGTCCCATTCCTTTCCTACGAGCAGTACTTC
CDR3 protein: CASPRLVPFLSYEQYF

D gene: TRBD1
clone size: -
J gene: TRBJ2-5
V gene: TRBV9
CDR3 DNA: TGTGCCAGCAGCACCGGGACAGGGGTCCGAGGGACCCAGTACTTC
CDR3 protein: CASSTGTGVRGTQYF

D gene: -
clone size: many
J gene: TRBJ1-5
V gene: TRBV27
CDR3 DNA: TGTGCCAGCAGACCCGACAGCCCCAATCAGCCCCAGCATTTT
CDR3 protein: CASRPDSPNQPQHF

D gene: TRBD1
clone size: -
J gene: TRBJ1-3
V gene: TRBV28
CDR3 DNA: TGTGCCAGCAGTCGAAAAAGCGGGACAGGGGGCTTCGGAAACACCATATATTTT
CDR3 protein: CASSRKSGTGGFGNTIYF

D gene: TRBD2
clone size: few
J gene: TRBJ2-1
V gene: TRBV18
CDR3 DNA: TGTGCCAGCTCACCAGGGACTAGCGGGAGGGCCGGTGAGCAGTTCTTC
CDR3 protein: CASSPGTSGRAGEQFF

D gene: TRBD1
clone size: -
J gene: TRBJ1-1
V gene: TRBV7-9
CDR3 DNA: TGTGCCAGCAGGGTGACAGGGGGCTTTATGAACACTGAAGCTTTCTTT
CDR3 protein: CASRVTGGFMNTEAFF

D gene: TRBD1
clone size: -
J gene: TRBJ2-5
V gene: TRBV10-3
CDR3 DNA: TGTGCCATCAGTGATACAGGGGGCATGGAGACCCAGTACTTC
CDR3 protein: CAISDTGGMETQYF

D gene: -
clone size: once
J gene: TRBJ2-7
V gene: TRBV7-2
CDR3 DNA: TGTGCCAGCAGCTTAAGGGACATTGGCTACGAGCAGTACTTC
CDR3 protein: CASSLRDIGYEQYF

D gene: TRBD1
clone size: -
J gene: TRBJ1-2
V gene: TRBV18
CDR3 DNA: TGTGCCAGCTCACCAGGACAGGGCTATGGCTACACCTTC
CDR3 protein: CASSPGQGYGYTF

D gene: -
clone size: -
J gene: TRBJ2-1
V gene: TRBV18
CDR3 DNA: TGTGCCAGCTCACTCCGGCCGGGCGGGGGCAACAATGAGCAGTTCTTC
CDR3 protein: CASSLRPGGGNNEQFF

D gene: TRBD2
clone size: -
J gene: TRBJ2-1
V gene: TRBV5-1
CDR3 DNA: TGCGCCAGCGAGTCTAGCGGGGGTCTCTACAATGAGCAGTTCTTC
CDR3 protein: CASESSGGLYNEQFF